What follows is one T cell receptor (beta chain) and its context. Its antigen target is currently unknown. One base away there is no much larger clone; base qualities are not given. The sample comes from a study of blood T cell repertoires in COVID-19 (dated by TCRdb to the early 2020s). In the study overall: The collaborator samples originated in the United States, Italy and Spain and spanned the acute and convalescent phases of COVID-19. The material from the prospective study consisted of cDNA or gDNA derived from T cells, B-cell-depleted T cells, or PBMCs. The dataset comprised deeply sampled blood TCRbeta repertoires from subjects exposed to, actively infected with, or recovered from COVID-19. The repertoires were released in a freely available public database intended as a resource for research on the immune response to SARS-CoV-2. Samples came from the ongoing ImmuneRACE study (first 160 participants) plus 1,254 subjects from 6 global collaborators. The sample metadata nearly always contained a de-identified subject ID, COVID-19 status, age in years and sex. Where available, HLA class I and class II types were obtained from metadata supplied by the sample provider rather than from assay-based typing. Study-wide conclusions, independent of this receptor: The amount of clinical and demographic metadata varied by source and participant and was provided uncurated.

Whole blood was collected in K2EDTA tubes by collaborating institutions according to the institutions' own protocols. For TCRbeta analysis, collaborator samples were shipped as frozen whole blood, as isolated PBMCs, or as DNA extracted from either sample type. Per the germline V gene (reference sequence), SGHKS is the CDR1 and YYEKEE is the CDR2. Germline trimming amounts to 4 bases on V and 3 bases on J, with 7 as the count of junction bases outside the gene matches. Including cysteine and phenylalanine, the CDR3 has 16 amino acids. The CDR3 DNA has 48 bases and is translated from base 1. The immunoSEQ Assay, a bias-controlled multiplex PCR, was used to amplify TCRbeta CDR3 regions from genomic DNA. In the authors' own workflow: The number of nucleated cells in each sample was estimated by amplification of reference gene primers within the assay. To quantify the absolute abundance of each unique TCRbeta CDR3 rearrangement, sequence reads were collapsed and filtered. Productive Simpson clonality was computed per sample as the square root of Simpson's diversity index over productive rearrangements. This immuneACCESS table, as held by TCRdb, lists in-frame sequences with V and J called but not all clones. Of the missing ones, under half trace to an unresolved V gene in checked studies; the others have no known cause. Clone size and V and J calls were adopted from that table, with D and trimming inferred from the DNA. This sample is represented by roughly 250,000 clones; 80% to 90% of them were singletons. Clones ranked in the top ten supply about 0.8% of the sample.

Recombination joined TRBV5-5 with TRBJ2-2; the central 9 bases match TRBD1. The clonotype comes from a man aged 25 to 45 with acute or convalescent COVID-19. The sample consisted of peripheral blood. The CDR3 region: CASSPLDRGYTGELFF. The nucleotide sequence is given as TGTGCCAGCAGCCCACTGGACAGGGGTTACACCGGGGAGCTGTTTTTT.